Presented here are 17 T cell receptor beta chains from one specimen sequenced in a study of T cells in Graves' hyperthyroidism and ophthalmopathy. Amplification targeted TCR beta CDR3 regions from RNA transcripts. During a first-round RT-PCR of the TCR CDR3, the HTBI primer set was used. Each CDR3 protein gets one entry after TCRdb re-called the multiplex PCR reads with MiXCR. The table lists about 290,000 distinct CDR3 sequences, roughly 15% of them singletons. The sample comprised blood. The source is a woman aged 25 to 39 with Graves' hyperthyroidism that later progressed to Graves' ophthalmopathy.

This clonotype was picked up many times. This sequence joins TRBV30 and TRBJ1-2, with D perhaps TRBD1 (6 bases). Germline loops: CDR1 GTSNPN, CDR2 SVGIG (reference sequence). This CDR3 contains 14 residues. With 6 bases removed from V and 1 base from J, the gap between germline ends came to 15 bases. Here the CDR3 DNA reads TGTGCCTGCACTTGGGACATAAGTAACTATGGCTACACCTTC. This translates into CACTWDISNYGYTF.

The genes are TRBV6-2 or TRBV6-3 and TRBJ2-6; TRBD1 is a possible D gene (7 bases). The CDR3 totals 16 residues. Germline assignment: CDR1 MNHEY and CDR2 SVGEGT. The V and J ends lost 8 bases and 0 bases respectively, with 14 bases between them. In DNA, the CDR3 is TGTGCCAGCCAGGGGGGCCTAAGCTCTGGGGCCAACGTCCTGACTTTC. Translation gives CASQGGLSSGANVLTF.

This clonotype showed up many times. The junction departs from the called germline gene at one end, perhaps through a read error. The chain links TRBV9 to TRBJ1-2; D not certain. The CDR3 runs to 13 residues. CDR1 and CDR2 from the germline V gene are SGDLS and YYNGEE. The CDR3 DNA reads TGTGCCAGCAGCGTAGGAGACAACTATGGCTGCACCTTC. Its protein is CASSVGDNYGCTF.

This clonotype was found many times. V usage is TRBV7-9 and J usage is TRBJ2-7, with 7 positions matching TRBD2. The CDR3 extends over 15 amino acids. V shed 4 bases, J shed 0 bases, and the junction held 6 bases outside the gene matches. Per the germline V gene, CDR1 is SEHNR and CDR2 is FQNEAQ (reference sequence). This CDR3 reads CASSSGPSGSYEQYF. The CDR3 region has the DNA TGTGCCAGCAGCTCAGGGCCTAGCGGCTCCTACGAGCAGTACTTC.

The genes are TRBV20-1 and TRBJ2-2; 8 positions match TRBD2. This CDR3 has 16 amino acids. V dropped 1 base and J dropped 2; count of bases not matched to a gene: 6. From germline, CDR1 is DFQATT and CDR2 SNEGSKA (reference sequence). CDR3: CSARGPSGSNTGELFF. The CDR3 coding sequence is TGCAGTGCTAGAGGTCCCAGCGGGAGCAACACCGGGGAGCTGTTTTTT.

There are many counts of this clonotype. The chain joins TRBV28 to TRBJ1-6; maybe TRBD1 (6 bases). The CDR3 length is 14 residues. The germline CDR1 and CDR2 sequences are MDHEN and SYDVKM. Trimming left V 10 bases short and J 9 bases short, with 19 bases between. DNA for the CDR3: TGTGCCACTCGAACTGGGACACCGCTTTCACCCCTCCACTTT. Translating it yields CATRTGTPLSPLHF.

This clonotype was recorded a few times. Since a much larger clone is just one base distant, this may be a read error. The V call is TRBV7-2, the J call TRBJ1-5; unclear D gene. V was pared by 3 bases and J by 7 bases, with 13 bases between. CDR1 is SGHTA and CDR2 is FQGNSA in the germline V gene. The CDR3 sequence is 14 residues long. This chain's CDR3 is CASSLGIHIQPQHF. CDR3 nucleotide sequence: TGTGCCAGCAGCTTGGGGATACACATCCAGCCCCAGCATTTT.

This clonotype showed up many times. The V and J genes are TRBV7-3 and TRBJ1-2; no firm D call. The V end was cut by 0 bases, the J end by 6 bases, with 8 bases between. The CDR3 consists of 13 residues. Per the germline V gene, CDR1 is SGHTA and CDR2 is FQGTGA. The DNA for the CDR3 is TGTGCCAGCAGCTTAACGCCTGAGGATGGCTACACCTTC. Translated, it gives CASSLTPEDGYTF. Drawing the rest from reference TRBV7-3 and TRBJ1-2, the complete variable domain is GAGVSQTPSNKVTEKGKYVELRCDPISGHTALYWYRQSLGQGPEFLIYFQGTGAADDSGLPNDRFFAVRPEGSVSTLKIQRTERGDSAVYLCASSLTPEDGYTFGSGTRLTVV.

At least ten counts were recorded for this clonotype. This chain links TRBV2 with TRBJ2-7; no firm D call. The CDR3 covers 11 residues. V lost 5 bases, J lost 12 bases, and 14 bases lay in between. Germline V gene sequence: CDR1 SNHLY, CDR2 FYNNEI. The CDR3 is CASSYHMLPYF. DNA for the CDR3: TGTGCCAGCAGTTATCACATGTTGCCGTACTTC.

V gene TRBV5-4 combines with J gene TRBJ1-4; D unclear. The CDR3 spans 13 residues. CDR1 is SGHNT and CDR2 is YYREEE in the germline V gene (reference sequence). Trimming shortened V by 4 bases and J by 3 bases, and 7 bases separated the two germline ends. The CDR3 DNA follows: TGTGCCAGCAGCGGGAGGGCTAATGAAAAACTGTTTTTT. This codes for CASSGRANEKLFF.

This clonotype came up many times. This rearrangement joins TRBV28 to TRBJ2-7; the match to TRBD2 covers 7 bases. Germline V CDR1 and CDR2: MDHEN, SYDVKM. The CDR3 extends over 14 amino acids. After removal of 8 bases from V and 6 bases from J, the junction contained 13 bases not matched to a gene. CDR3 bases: TGTGCCAGCCCCCCCCGCGGGAGCTCGGTCGAGCAGTACTTC. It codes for CASPPRGSSVEQYF.

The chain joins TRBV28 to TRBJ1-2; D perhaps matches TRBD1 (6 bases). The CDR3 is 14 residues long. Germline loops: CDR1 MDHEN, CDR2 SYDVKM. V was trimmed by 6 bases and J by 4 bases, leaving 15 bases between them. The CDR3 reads CASSGTSGAYGYTF. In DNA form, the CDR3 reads TGTGCCAGCAGCGGGACCTCAGGGGCCTATGGCTACACCTTC.

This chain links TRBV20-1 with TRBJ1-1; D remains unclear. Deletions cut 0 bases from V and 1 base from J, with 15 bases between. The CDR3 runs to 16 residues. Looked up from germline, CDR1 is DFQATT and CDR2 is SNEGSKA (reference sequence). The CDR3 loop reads CSARDRGRAPNTEAFF. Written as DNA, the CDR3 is TGCAGTGCTAGAGATCGAGGGAGGGCCCCGAACACTGAAGCTTTCTTT.

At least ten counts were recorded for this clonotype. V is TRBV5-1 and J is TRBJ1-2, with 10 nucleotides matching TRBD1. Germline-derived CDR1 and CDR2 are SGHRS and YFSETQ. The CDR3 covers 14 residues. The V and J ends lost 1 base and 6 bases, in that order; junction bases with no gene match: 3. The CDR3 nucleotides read TGCGCCAGCAGCTTGATGACAGGGGGCAATGGCTACACCTTC. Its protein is CASSLMTGGNGYTF.

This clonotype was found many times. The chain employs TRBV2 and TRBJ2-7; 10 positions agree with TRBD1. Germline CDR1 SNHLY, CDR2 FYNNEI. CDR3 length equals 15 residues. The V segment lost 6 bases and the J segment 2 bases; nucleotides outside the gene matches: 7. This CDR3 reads CASRGDRGSPYEQYF. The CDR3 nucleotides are TGTGCCAGCAGGGGGGACAGGGGCTCCCCCTACGAGCAGTACTTC.

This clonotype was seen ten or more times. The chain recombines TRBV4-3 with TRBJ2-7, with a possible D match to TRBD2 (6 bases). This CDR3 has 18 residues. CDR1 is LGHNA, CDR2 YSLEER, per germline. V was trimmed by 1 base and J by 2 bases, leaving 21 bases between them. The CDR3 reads CASSQVLPGLARAYEQYF. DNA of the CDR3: TGCGCCAGCAGCCAAGTTTTGCCGGGTCTAGCGAGAGCCTACGAGCAGTACTTC.

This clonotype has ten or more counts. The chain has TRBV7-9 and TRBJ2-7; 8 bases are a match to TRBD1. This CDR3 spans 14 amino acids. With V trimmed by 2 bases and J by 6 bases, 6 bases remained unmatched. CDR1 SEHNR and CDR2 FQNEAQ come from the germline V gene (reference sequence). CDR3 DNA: TGTGCCAGCAGCTTAAGTTCAGGGGGCGCCGAGCAGTACTTC. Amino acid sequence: CASSLSSGGAEQYF.